These 23 T cell receptor beta chains came from one sample sequenced in a study of blood T cell repertoires in COVID-19. Profiling relied on immunoSEQ multiplex PCR, and the TCRdb table lists in-frame clones only, not all of them. The data contain 300,000 to 400,000 clones, around 88% of them singletons. Sample: peripheral blood. These receptor sequences come from a woman in her 30s with COVID-19, enrolled during active disease.

V usage is TRBV11-3 and J usage is TRBJ2-3, with unresolved D. Per germline, CDR1 SGHNT and CDR2 YENEEA. The ends were cut back, 5 bases at V and 3 bases at J, with 18 bases in the middle. CDR3 size: 16 residues. The DNA for the CDR3 is TGTGCCAGCAGCCGAGGTCCGTATCCCGGGACAGATACGCAGTATTTT. This sequence encodes CASSRGPYPGTDTQYF.

This clone turned up a few times. J is TRBJ1-5 and V is TRBV10-3, with TRBD1 matching 7 bases. CDR3 length equals 16 residues. CDR1 and CDR2 from the germline V gene are ENHRY and SYGVKD. J lost 5 bases, V lost 3 bases, and 10 bases had no gene match. The CDR3 is CAISDVDRDIHQPQHF. The CDR3 DNA follows: TGTGCCATCAGTGATGTCGACAGGGATATACATCAGCCCCAGCATTTT.

The rearrangement joins TRBV19 to TRBJ1-5, with no clear D. The CDR3 is 16 residues long. Trimming cost V 3 bases and J 0 bases, with 12 bases left between them. Germline V lookup: CDR1 LNHDA, CDR2 SQIVND (reference sequence). This chain's CDR3 is CASSIFGVGSNQPQHF. DNA of the CDR3: TGTGCCAGTAGTATTTTCGGAGTAGGTAGCAATCAGCCCCAGCATTTT.

The rearrangement links TRBV4-1 to TRBJ1-2; TRBD1 is a possible D gene (6 bases). The CDR3 is 15 residues long. Germline lookup yields CDR1 MGHRA and CDR2 YSYEKL. V gave up 1 base and J gave up 7 bases, with 16 bases separating them. CDR3 sequence (DNA): TGCGCCAGCAGCCAAGGCCTCAGGGGTAGGGGTGGCTACACCTTC. It translates to CASSQGLRGRGGYTF.

This chain joins TRBV5-4 and TRBJ2-1; 8 bases agree with TRBD1. V lost 1 base and J lost 4; bases outside the gene matches: 4. Germline CDR1 SGHNT, CDR2 YYREEE (reference sequence). The CDR3 contains 15 residues. The CDR3 sequence is CASSLQGAGYNEQFF. The CDR3 DNA reads as TGTGCCAGCAGCTTGCAGGGGGCGGGATACAATGAGCAGTTCTTC.

This chain joins TRBV6-5 and TRBJ1-4; D might be TRBD1 (6 bases). V lost 0 bases, J lost 6 bases, and 11 bases lay in between. Germline assignment: CDR1 MNHEY and CDR2 SVGAGI. The CDR3 sequence is 15 residues long. CDR3 nucleotides: TGTGCCAGCAGTTACTCGATGGGGGCGGATGAAAAACTGTTTTTT. Residues: CASSYSMGADEKLFF.

The chain combines TRBV7-2 with TRBJ2-1; possible D gene TRBD2, 6 bases. V was pared by 1 base and J by 10 bases, with 14 bases between. The CDR3 runs to 14 residues. The germline gives CDR1 SGHTA, CDR2 FQGNSA. The CDR3 here is CASSLELAGIEQFF. The CDR3 DNA follows: TGTGCCAGCAGCTTAGAACTAGCAGGAATCGAGCAGTTCTTC. Supplemented by reference TRBV7-2 and TRBJ2-1, the full variable domain reads GAGVSQSPSNKVTEKGKDVELRCDPISGHTALYWYRQSLGQGLEFLIYFQGNSAPDKSGLPSDRFSAERTGGSVSTLTIQRTQQEDSAVYLCASSLELAGIEQFFGPGTRLTVL.

The chain has TRBV19 and TRBJ1-2; 10 bases are a match to TRBD1. Trimming cost V 8 bases and J 3 bases; bases outside gene matches: 9. Per germline, CDR1 LNHDA and CDR2 SQIVND (reference sequence). The CDR3 covers 15 residues. CDR3 amino acids: CASADRGLEDYGYTF. The DNA of the CDR3 is TGTGCCAGTGCTGACAGGGGGCTGGAGGACTATGGCTACACCTTC. Using reference TRBV19 and TRBJ1-2 for the parts outside the CDR3, the full variable domain is DGGITQSPKYLFRKEGQNVTLSCEQNLNHDAMYWYRQDPGQGLRLIYYSQIVNDFQKGDIAEGYSVSREKKESFPLTVTSAQKNPTAFYLCASADRGLEDYGYTFGSGTRLTVV.

This clone is a singleton in its sample. The chain links TRBV19 to TRBJ1-1; D uncertain. This CDR3 region has 11 residues. Germline V CDR1 and CDR2: LNHDA, SQIVND (reference sequence). V dropped 8 bases and J dropped 3 bases, with 7 bases sitting between them. The CDR3 region is CASRSYTEAFF. CDR3 sequence (DNA): TGTGCCAGTCGGTCCTACACTGAAGCTTTCTTT. The whole variable domain, remainder taken from reference TRBV19 and TRBJ1-1, is DGGITQSPKYLFRKEGQNVTLSCEQNLNHDAMYWYRQDPGQGLRLIYYSQIVNDFQKGDIAEGYSVSREKKESFPLTVTSAQKNPTAFYLCASRSYTEAFFGQGTRLTVV.

Turning to this clone: Other DNA sequences in this specimen translate into the identical CDR3. The CDR3, as DNA: TGTGCCTGGAGTCCCGGACTGGGCTATGGCTACACCTTC. Its translation is CAWSPGLGYGYTF. The chain has TRBV30 and TRBJ1-2; D unresolved. The CDR3 totals 13 residues. CDR1 is GTSNPN, CDR2 SVGIG, per germline (reference sequence). The V end was cut by 2 bases, the J end by 4 bases, with 11 bases between.

The chain recombines TRBV7-9 with TRBJ1-2, with D hard to call. The V and J ends lost 3 bases and 4 bases respectively, with 12 bases between them. Germline CDR1 is SEHNR and CDR2 is FQNEAQ (reference sequence). The CDR3 is 14 residues long. The CDR3 spells CASSFSSSPYGYTF. In DNA, the CDR3 is TGTGCCAGCAGCTTCTCTTCTTCCCCCTATGGCTACACCTTC.

The rearrangement uses TRBV15 and TRBJ1-5, with D unresolved. The CDR3 extends over 17 amino acids. The ends were cut back, 4 bases at V and 2 bases at J, with 18 bases in the middle. Germline V lookup: CDR1 LNHNV, CDR2 YYDKDF (reference sequence). The CDR3 spells CATSNEDGGRRNQPQHF. The DNA of the CDR3 is TGTGCCACCAGCAACGAAGACGGAGGGAGGCGCAATCAGCCCCAGCATTTT.

This clone was recorded a few times. The chain carries TRBV11-2 and TRBJ1-5; D is unresolved. The germline V and J ends were trimmed by 5 bases and 1 base, with 6 bases remaining between them. This CDR3 is 13 amino acids long. Germline lookup yields CDR1 SGHAT and CDR2 FQNNGV. CDR3 sequence: CASSRGSNQPQHF. The DNA for the CDR3 is TGTGCCAGCAGCCGGGGAAGCAATCAGCCCCAGCATTTT.

The chain is built from TRBV7-8 and TRBJ1-3; no definite D call. CDR3 length: 14 amino acids. Trimming shortened V by 5 bases and J by 1 base, and 9 bases separated the two germline ends. Per germline, CDR1 SGHVS and CDR2 FQNEAQ. The CDR3 protein is CASSAGRSGNTIYF. CDR3 nucleotides: TGTGCCAGCAGCGCAGGAAGATCTGGAAACACCATATATTTT.

The chain combines TRBV25-1 with TRBJ1-1, with a possible D match to TRBD1 (5 bases). Germline V gene data show CDR1 as MGHDK and CDR2 as SYGVNS. The CDR3 contains 14 residues. V was cut by 8 bases and J by 0 bases, with 13 bases left in between. This chain's CDR3 is CASRDWGLNTEAFF. The CDR3 nucleotides read TGTGCCAGCCGGGACTGGGGACTGAACACTGAAGCTTTCTTT.

The chain recombines TRBV4-2 with TRBJ2-6; TRBD1 aligns across 8 bases. J gave up 0 bases and V 0 bases, and 4 bases lay outside the gene matches. The CDR3 length is 18 residues. The V gene's germline CDR1 is LGHNA and CDR2 YNFKEQ. CDR3 nucleotide sequence: TGTGCCAGCAGCCAAGACCAGGGACAGGTCTCTGGGGCCAACGTCCTGACTTTC. The encoded protein is CASSQDQGQVSGANVLTF.

The chain is built from TRBV5-4 and TRBJ1-1; D remains unclear. Trimming removed 2 bases from V and 4 bases from J, with 6 bases in between. The length of the CDR3 is 12 residues. Looked up from germline, CDR1 is SGHNT and CDR2 is YYREEE (reference sequence). CDR3 residues: CASSFRGTEAFF. The CDR3 DNA reads as TGTGCCAGCAGCTTCCGGGGCACTGAAGCTTTCTTT.

This chain joins TRBV18 and TRBJ1-4; perhaps TRBD1 as D (6 bases). V lost 2 bases and J lost 4, with 11 bases in between. Germline values: CDR1 KGHSH, CDR2 LQKENI. The CDR3 is made up of 15 amino acids. The CDR3 DNA reads as TGTGCCAGCTCACCAACGAGGGGGAATAATGAAAAACTGTTTTTT. Translating it yields CASSPTRGNNEKLFF.

The V call is TRBV5-4, the J call TRBJ1-1, with D tentatively TRBD1 (5 bases). Germline V gene lookup returns CDR1 SGHNT and CDR2 YYREEE (reference sequence). Between the trimmed V and J ends, which lost 1 base and 6 bases, there was a span of 13 bases. The CDR3 extends over 14 amino acids. The CDR3 sequence: CASSLWGDGAEAFF. DNA of the CDR3: TGTGCCAGCAGCTTGTGGGGCGATGGCGCTGAAGCTTTCTTT.

The V call is TRBV19, the J call TRBJ2-7; tentatively, D is TRBD2 (6 bases). CDR3 length: 15 amino acids. Germline CDR1 is LNHDA and CDR2 is SQIVND (reference sequence). V lost 5 bases to trimming and J lost 2 bases, with 16 bases between them. CDR3 protein: CASSWGWGETYEQYF. The DNA of the CDR3 is TGTGCCAGTAGTTGGGGATGGGGGGAAACCTACGAGCAGTACTTC. The full variable domain, rest sourced from reference TRBV19 and TRBJ2-7, is DGGITQSPKYLFRKEGQNVTLSCEQNLNHDAMYWYRQDPGQGLRLIYYSQIVNDFQKGDIAEGYSVSREKKESFPLTVTSAQKNPTAFYLCASSWGWGETYEQYFGPGTRLTVT.

The CDR3 loop is CASKAGTGGFYYGYTF. The CDR3 DNA follows: TGTGCCAGTAAGGCCGGGACAGGGGGTTTTTACTATGGCTACACCTTC. The chain carries TRBV19 and TRBJ1-2; 11 nucleotides align to TRBD1. The CDR3 extends over 16 amino acids. CDR1 and CDR2 from the germline V gene are LNHDA and SQIVND (reference sequence). V gave up 7 bases and J gave up 3 bases; unmatched junction bases: 10.

The J gene is TRBJ1-2, the V gene TRBV10-3; tentative D call: TRBD1 (6 bases). The CDR3 extends over 12 amino acids. Trimming cost V 2 bases and J 7 bases, with 8 bases left between them. CDR1 and CDR2 (germline): ENHRY, SYGVKD. The CDR3 DNA follows: TGTGCCATCAGTGAGGCAGGGGCTGGCTACACCTTC. Residues: CAISEAGAGYTF.

J is TRBJ2-1 and V is TRBV6-5; unclear D gene. Germline values: CDR1 MNHEY, CDR2 SVGAGI. V lost 0 bases, J lost 0 bases, and 9 bases lay in between. CDR3 size: 16 residues. CDR3 sequence reads: CASSYSVSYSYNEQFF. CDR3 DNA sequence: TGTGCCAGCAGTTACTCGGTTAGCTACTCCTACAATGAGCAGTTCTTC.